The 10 T cell receptor beta chains below come from one sample, sequenced in a study of T cell responses to AZD1222 COVID-19 vaccine. TCRdb keeps only in-frame clones here, not all; method: immunoSEQ multiplex PCR. There are about 180,000 clones in the sample; 70% to 90% occur only once, and around a tenth lies in the top ten. The material was peripheral blood, obtained 28 days after the second AZD1222 dose. The receptors shown here come from an adult who received the AZD1222 COVID-19 vaccine.

This chain joins TRBV5-4 and TRBJ2-1, with 8 nucleotides matching TRBD1. V lost 4 bases and J lost 5; bases outside the gene matches: 8. CDR1 SGHNT and CDR2 YYREEE come from the germline V gene (reference sequence). The CDR3 has 15 residues. CDR3 sequence reads: CASSLGQGNNNEQFF. CDR3 bases: TGTGCCAGCAGCCTAGGACAGGGCAACAACAATGAGCAGTTCTTC.

V and J are TRBV20-1 and TRBJ2-1; D not certain. This CDR3 is 11 amino acids long. V shed 0 bases and J shed 14 bases, with 11 bases lying between them. The germline gives CDR1 DFQATT, CDR2 SNEGSKA (reference sequence). The chain's CDR3 is CSARDPPNEFF. The CDR3 DNA sequence: TGCAGTGCTAGAGATCCCCCTAATGAGTTCTTC.

The chain is built from TRBV3-1 (or the pseudogene TRBV3-2) and TRBJ2-2; TRBD1 is a possible D gene (6 bases). This CDR3 contains 14 residues. V gave up 6 bases and J gave up 6 bases, with 14 bases separating them. The V gene's germline CDR1 is LGHDT and CDR2 YNNKEL (reference sequence). The chain's CDR3 is CASRDPGTPGELFF. CDR3 DNA: TGTGCCAGCAGGGACCCCGGGACACCCGGGGAGCTGTTTTTT.

This clone was seen once. V and J are TRBV7-2 and TRBJ2-5, with 9 bases aligning to TRBD2. Per germline, CDR1 SGHTA and CDR2 FQGNSA. CDR3 length equals 18 residues. The V segment lost 5 bases and the J segment 7 bases; nucleotides outside the gene matches: 20. CDR3: CASSLGTPGTSKLGTQYF. CDR3 in DNA: TGTGCCAGCAGCCTTGGTACCCCCGGGACTAGCAAATTAGGGACCCAGTACTTC. Together with reference TRBV7-2 and TRBJ2-5, the CDR3 gives the full variable domain: GAGVSQSPSNKVTEKGKDVELRCDPISGHTALYWYRQSLGQGLEFLIYFQGNSAPDKSGLPSDRFSAERTGGSVSTLTIQRTQQEDSAVYLCASSLGTPGTSKLGTQYFGPGTRLLVL.

V usage is TRBV7-2 and J usage is TRBJ2-7; 7 positions match TRBD2. The V segment lost 2 bases and the J segment 6 bases; nucleotides outside the gene matches: 10. The V gene's germline CDR1 is SGHTA and CDR2 FQGNSA. The CDR3 consists of 15 residues. The CDR3 loop reads CASSLPGRVGSEQYF. The DNA for the CDR3 is TGTGCCAGCAGCTTACCGGGGAGGGTAGGAAGCGAGCAGTACTTC.

This chain connects TRBV3-1 (or the pseudogene TRBV3-2) to TRBJ2-3, with 10 bases lining up with TRBD2. The V gene end was trimmed by 3 bases and the J gene end by 2 bases; junction bases not matched to a gene: 5. Germline loops: CDR1 LGHDT, CDR2 YNNKEL (reference sequence). The CDR3 is made up of 16 amino acids. Here the CDR3 reads CASSQLAGALTDTQYF. In nucleotides, the CDR3 is TGTGCCAGCAGCCAGCTAGCGGGGGCCCTCACAGATACGCAGTATTTT.

The chain joins TRBV7-6 to TRBJ2-5; no firm D call. The CDR3 sequence is 15 residues long. V lost 2 bases, J lost 0 bases, and 10 bases lay in between. Looked up from germline, CDR1 is SGHVS and CDR2 is FNYEAQ. The CDR3 region is CASSLTTLNQETQYF. The CDR3 nucleotides are TGTGCCAGCAGCTTAACGACTCTGAACCAAGAGACCCAGTACTTC.

The chain employs TRBV4-2 and TRBJ2-5; tentative D call: TRBD2 (6 bases). There are 14 residues in the CDR3. Germline V gene data show CDR1 as LGHNA and CDR2 as YNFKEQ. The V and J ends lost 4 bases and 1 base respectively, with 10 bases between them. The CDR3 DNA is TGTGCCAGCAGCCTGGGGACTTCCCAAGAGACCCAGTACTTC. Translation gives CASSLGTSQETQYF.

The chain joins TRBV4-1 to TRBJ1-1; 11 nucleotides match TRBD1. The junction had 14 bases not matched to a gene; V was cut back by 3 bases and J by 2 bases. Germline V lookup: CDR1 MGHRA, CDR2 YSYEKL. This CDR3 spans 19 amino acids. The CDR3 spells CASSQDQPGQGARNTEAFF. In DNA form, the CDR3 reads TGCGCCAGCAGCCAGGATCAACCCGGACAGGGGGCGCGAAACACTGAAGCTTTCTTT.

This clone was picked up one time. The chain links TRBV27 to TRBJ2-7; 9 bases match TRBD1. Germline lookup yields CDR1 MNHEY and CDR2 SMNVEV (reference sequence). This CDR3 is built from 17 residues. Losses at the gene ends were 3 bases for V and 0 bases for J; bases not matched to a gene: 9. The DNA for the CDR3 is TGTGCCAGCAGTTTCCGAGGACAGGGGTGGAGCTCCTACGAGCAGTACTTC. It specifies CASSFRGQGWSSYEQYF.